This T cell receptor beta chain was documented in a study of Ad26.COV2.S vaccination and SARS-CoV-2 variants. Indicated treatment: some 20 received Ad26.COV2.S at low or high dose, single or two shots; 5 received placebo; per-sample allocation not given. The samples were gathered on day 63 after the first injection of vaccine or placebo. Libraries were prepared by immunoSEQ multiplex PCR; TCRdb keeps only in-frame clonotypes and omits some of them. The sample consists of around 300,000 clones, 88% of them appearing once. The germline CDR1 and CDR2 sequences are MNHEY and SVGAGI. The CDR3 length is 14 residues. Trimming at V came to 2 bases and at J to 7 bases, leaving 4 bases not matched to a gene. Study results and limitations: Measurements of TCR breadth and depth may have given underestimates of the total T cell responses. Vaccine and placebo groups showed comparable non-spike TCR breadth.

A word on this clone: Antigen unknown.

This receptor was taken from a person aged 18-60 years who received the Ad26.COV2.S COVID-19 vaccine or a placebo. The sample in question was peripheral blood, obtained in a trial of Ad26.COV2.S vaccine versus placebo. V and J are TRBV6-5 and TRBJ1-4; TRBD1 agrees at 7 bases. CDR3 residues: CASSYAGQTEKLFF. Written as DNA, the CDR3 is TGTGCCAGCAGTTACGCGGGACAGACTGAAAAACTGTTTTTT.